The 27 T cell receptor beta chains listed next were all sequenced from one sample in a study of blood T cell repertoires in COVID-19 (dated by TCRdb to between 2020 and 2021). Library generation was performed with the immunoSEQ multiplex PCR assay. TCRdb took over this immuneACCESS table, retaining in-frame rearrangements with V and J assigned. Such tables are incomplete; in checked studies, under half of the missing clones stem from an unresolved V gene, and the remainder is unexplained. The sample table contains around 200,000 clones; only one count was recorded for around 83% of them. The ten largest clones take up around 5% of the sample. The source material was peripheral blood. These receptor sequences come from a woman at least 80 years old with acute or convalescent COVID-19.

The chain carries TRBV18 and TRBJ1-1; 7 positions agree with TRBD1. V trimming: 4 bases; J trimming: 1 base; junction bases outside the gene matches: 3. The germline CDR1 and CDR2 sequences are KGHSH and LQKENI. The length of the CDR3 is 14 residues. CDR3 nucleotide sequence: TGTGCCAGCTCACTGGGACAGCCGAACACTGAAGCTTTCTTT. Protein product: CASSLGQPNTEAFF. Together with reference TRBV18 and TRBJ1-1, the CDR3 gives the full variable domain: NAGVMQNPRHLVRRRGQEARLRCSPMKGHSHVYWYRQLPEEGLKFMVYLQKENIIDESGMPKERFSAEFPKEGPSILRIQQVVRGDSAAYFCASSLGQPNTEAFFGQGTRLTVV.

The chain carries TRBV6-2 or TRBV6-3 and TRBJ2-1; 8 nucleotides align to TRBD2. V was clipped by 0 bases and J by 7 bases; unmatched bases: 8. The CDR3 is made up of 16 amino acids. Looked up from germline, CDR1 is MNHEY and CDR2 is SVGEGT. The CDR3 region is CASSYSISGRRNEQFF. The CDR3, as DNA: TGTGCCAGCAGTTACTCGATCAGCGGGAGAAGGAATGAGCAGTTCTTC.

The rearrangement joins TRBV28 to TRBJ1-5; D unclear. Trimming took 3 bases from V and 0 from J, leaving 9 bases between them. The CDR3 has 15 residues. Germline V gene data show CDR1 as MDHEN and CDR2 as SYDVKM. This CDR3 reads CASSFSRHSNQPQHF. The CDR3 DNA reads as TGTGCCAGCAGTTTCTCCAGACATAGCAATCAGCCCCAGCATTTT. The variable domain in full, completed from reference TRBV28 and TRBJ1-5, reads DVKVTQSSRYLVKRTGEKVFLECVQDMDHENMFWYRQDPGLGLRLIYFSYDVKMKEKGDIPEGYSVSREKKERFSLILESASTNQTSMYLCASSFSRHSNQPQHFGDGTRLSIL.

This clone was observed a few times. V is TRBV28 and J is TRBJ2-2, with 11 bases fitting TRBD2. Germline values: CDR1 MDHEN, CDR2 SYDVKM. This CDR3 has 15 residues. V trimming: 4 bases; J trimming: 13 bases; junction bases outside the gene matches: 11. CDR3: CASSSTLAGGRGLFF. The CDR3 DNA is TGTGCCAGCAGTTCGACCCTAGCGGGAGGACGGGGGCTGTTTTTT.

CDR3 DNA sequence: TGCAGCGTTGTGAAGGGCCTAGCGGGGACCGGGGAGCTGTTTTTT. Translation gives CSVVKGLAGTGELFF. This chain joins TRBV29-1 and TRBJ2-2; 9 nucleotides line up with TRBD2. Trimming removed 4 bases from V and 5 bases from J; junction bases left unmatched: 8. The V gene's germline CDR1 is SQVTM and CDR2 ANQGSEA. The CDR3 is 15 amino acids.

The rearrangement joins TRBV9 to TRBJ2-1; 10 nucleotides agree with TRBD2. Germline-derived CDR1 and CDR2 are SGDLS and YYNGEE. The CDR3 runs 18 residues. V gave up 4 bases and J gave up 1 base; unmatched junction bases: 11. The CDR3 region is CASSPSGLAGASYNEQFF. The CDR3 DNA is TGTGCCAGCAGCCCTTCTGGGCTAGCGGGAGCTTCCTACAATGAGCAGTTCTTC.

The rearrangement joins TRBV4-3 to TRBJ2-7; D remains ambiguous. The CDR3 runs to 14 residues. Per germline, CDR1 LGHNA and CDR2 YSLEER. V shed 1 base and J shed 4 bases, with 11 bases lying between them. For the CDR3, the DNA is TGCGCCAGCAGCCAAGGCTCTAATAAATACGAGCAGTACTTC. This encodes CASSQGSNKYEQYF.

This clone was seen a handful of times. The chain employs TRBV7-2 and TRBJ1-1, with a possible D match to TRBD1 (6 bases). This CDR3 contains 17 residues. CDR1 and CDR2 from the germline V gene are SGHTA and FQGNSA. V lost 5 bases and J 2 bases, leaving 21 bases between the germline ends. The CDR3 DNA is TGTGCCAGCAGCCCCCCCCCAAGGGGGAATCTTAACACTGAAGCTTTCTTT. It specifies CASSPPPRGNLNTEAFF.

With respect to this clone: Additional DNA sequences in this sample encode the identical CDR3. The chain combines TRBV19 with TRBJ1-3; 8 nucleotides line up with TRBD1. V shed 3 bases and J 3 bases; nucleotides not matched to a gene: 1. Germline V gene sequence: CDR1 LNHDA, CDR2 SQIVND (reference sequence). This CDR3 spans 14 amino acids. This chain's CDR3 is CASSIGQGGNTIYF. The CDR3 DNA follows: TGTGCCAGTAGTATCGGACAGGGTGGAAACACCATATATTTT.

CDR3 loop: CASSRTVGELFF. In DNA, the CDR3 is TGTGCCAGCAGCAGGACAGTCGGGGAGCTGTTTTTT. The rearrangement uses TRBV7-8 and TRBJ2-2; tentatively, D is TRBD1 (6 bases). Trimming left V 5 bases short and J 7 bases short, with 8 bases between. Germline CDR1 and CDR2: SGHVS and FQNEAQ. This CDR3 spans 12 amino acids.

This sequence joins TRBV6-5 and TRBJ1-1; D unresolved. The germline CDR1 and CDR2 sequences are MNHEY and SVGAGI. The length of the CDR3 is 15 residues. Between the trimmed V and J ends, which lost 5 bases and 5 bases, there was a span of 18 bases. The CDR3 is CASSTEGQRRTEAFF. CDR3 bases: TGTGCCAGCAGTACGGAGGGCCAAAGGAGGACTGAAGCTTTCTTT.

The chain uses TRBV30 and TRBJ2-7; tentatively, D is TRBD1 (6 bases). This CDR3 is built from 14 residues. Germline CDR1 and CDR2: GTSNPN and SVGIG (reference sequence). V lost 3 bases to trimming and J lost 6 bases, with 18 bases between them. This chain's CDR3 is CAWRQQGPQGEQYF. CDR3 nucleotide sequence: TGTGCCTGGAGACAACAGGGCCCCCAGGGCGAGCAGTACTTC.

The chain combines TRBV10-3 with TRBJ2-1, with 9 bases aligning to TRBD1. Germline lookup yields CDR1 ENHRY and CDR2 SYGVKD. After removal of 6 bases from V and 3 bases from J, the junction contained 3 bases not matched to a gene. The CDR3 has 14 residues. CDR3 DNA: TGTGCCATCAGCCCGGGACAGGGCTACAATGAGCAGTTCTTC. This translates into CAISPGQGYNEQFF.

The genes are TRBV24-1 and TRBJ2-1; D remains unclear. The CDR3 runs to 13 residues. Germline CDR1 KGHDR, CDR2 SFDVKD. The V end lost 2 bases, the J end lost 3 bases, and 4 bases lay between the germline ends. This CDR3 is CATSDSNYNEQFF. Written as DNA, the CDR3 is TGTGCCACCAGTGATTCAAACTACAATGAGCAGTTCTTC.

By share of the sample, this clone is large. The chain links TRBV27 to TRBJ2-7; the D is unclear. Per the germline V gene, CDR1 is MNHEY and CDR2 is SMNVEV (reference sequence). V shed 4 bases and J shed 0 bases, with 7 bases lying between them. The CDR3 extends over 13 amino acids. As DNA, the CDR3 is TGTGCCAGCAGTTCAGACATCTCCTACGAGCAGTACTTC. It encodes CASSSDISYEQYF.

The CDR3 nucleotides are TGTGCCAGCAGCTCACAAGGCGGTGATACGCAGTATTTT. Protein product: CASSSQGGDTQYF. The V gene is TRBV7-3, the J gene TRBJ2-3; D ambiguous. The ends were cut back, 4 bases at V and 6 bases at J, with 11 bases in the middle. Per germline, CDR1 SGHTA and CDR2 FQGTGA. CDR3 length equals 13 residues.

The chain employs TRBV18 and TRBJ2-1, with 9 bases matching TRBD2. Per germline, CDR1 KGHSH and CDR2 LQKENI. This CDR3 has 15 amino acids. V shed 4 bases and J 6 bases; nucleotides not matched to a gene: 7. The CDR3 here is CASSHWASGTNEQFF. The CDR3 coding sequence is TGTGCCAGCTCACATTGGGCTAGCGGGACCAATGAGCAGTTCTTC.

About this clone itself: Other DNA sequences in the sample encode the same CDR3. The chain combines TRBV29-1 with TRBJ2-3, with D perhaps matching TRBD1 (5 bases). The CDR3 loop spans 13 amino acids. The germline CDR1 and CDR2 sequences are SQVTM and ANQGSEA. With 4 bases removed from V and 2 bases from J, the gap between germline ends came to 10 bases. CDR3 region: CSVGSGATDTQYF. CDR3 in DNA: TGCAGCGTTGGTAGTGGGGCCACAGATACGCAGTATTTT.

The chain is built from TRBV5-1 and TRBJ1-2, with D hard to call. This CDR3 is 15 amino acids long. V dropped 3 bases and J dropped 0 bases, with 12 bases sitting between them. CDR1 is SGHRS, CDR2 YFSETQ, per germline. CDR3 sequence (DNA): TGCGCCAGCAGCTCCGCGGGATTAGCTAACTATGGCTACACCTTC. Translated: CASSSAGLANYGYTF.

This clone was counted once. The rearrangement uses TRBV19 and TRBJ1-2, with D tentatively TRBD1 (6 bases). V lost 2 bases, J lost 4 bases, and 17 bases lay in between. CDR1 and CDR2 from the germline V gene are LNHDA and SQIVND (reference sequence). The CDR3 contains 16 residues. The CDR3 sequence: CASSIRSRGAGYGYTF. CDR3 in DNA: TGTGCCAGTAGTATACGGTCCCGGGGGGCTGGCTATGGCTACACCTTC.

This sequence joins TRBV5-1 and TRBJ2-7; TRBD2 aligns across 8 bases. The J segment lost 3 bases and the V segment lost 0 bases, leaving 5 bases of the junction unmatched. This CDR3 contains 15 residues. CDR1 SGHRS and CDR2 YFSETQ come from the germline V gene. CDR3 in DNA: TGCGCCAGCAGCTTGGAGGCGGGAGGATACTACGAGCAGTACTTC. Translation gives CASSLEAGGYYEQYF.

The chain combines TRBV24-1 with TRBJ2-2; no definite D call. The CDR3 sequence is 15 residues long. V lost 6 bases to trimming and J lost 0 bases, with 10 bases between them. Germline CDR1 KGHDR, CDR2 SFDVKD. The CDR3 sequence is CATSSVETNTGELFF. DNA of the CDR3: TGTGCCACCAGTTCGGTTGAGACGAACACCGGGGAGCTGTTTTTT.

CDR3 DNA: TGTGCCAGCAGCTTAATGGGGGAGGGGGAGCAGTACTTC. Translated, it gives CASSLMGEGEQYF. This chain joins TRBV7-8 and TRBJ2-7; 7 positions agree with TRBD2. Germline CDR1 is SGHVS and CDR2 is FQNEAQ. After removal of 2 bases from V and 7 bases from J, the junction contained 5 bases not matched to a gene. This CDR3 spans 13 amino acids.

This chain connects TRBV5-1 to TRBJ2-3; 9 bases line up with TRBD1. The V and J ends lost 1 base and 7 bases, in that order; junction bases with no gene match: 10. CDR1 is SGHRS, CDR2 YFSETQ, per germline. The CDR3 has 16 amino acids. The CDR3 region is CASSLKRDRDINTQYF. The CDR3 DNA sequence: TGCGCCAGCAGCTTGAAGAGGGACAGGGACATTAATACGCAGTATTTT.

The rearrangement links TRBV5-1 to TRBJ1-5, with no clear D. The germline V gene encodes CDR1 SGHRS and CDR2 YFSETQ. The V end lost 2 bases, the J end lost 4 bases, and 7 bases lay between the germline ends. The CDR3 runs 13 residues. CDR3 in DNA: TGCGCCAGCAGCTTCTCCTCGAATCAGCCCCAGCATTTT. Translation gives CASSFSSNQPQHF.

The V gene is TRBV19, the J gene TRBJ1-3; D may be TRBD1 (5 bases). V was trimmed by 3 bases and J by 5 bases, leaving 11 bases between them. The CDR3 extends over 14 amino acids. Germline lookup yields CDR1 LNHDA and CDR2 SQIVND (reference sequence). CDR3 bases: TGTGCCAGTAGTATCGACAGCCTTAGAAACACCATATATTTT. Amino acid sequence: CASSIDSLRNTIYF.

The rearrangement links TRBV28 to TRBJ1-2; D is unresolved. Germline values: CDR1 MDHEN, CDR2 SYDVKM. This CDR3 has 12 amino acids. V was pared by 7 bases and J by 1 base, with 7 bases between. This CDR3 reads CASKARNYGYTF. The CDR3 DNA reads as TGTGCCAGCAAAGCCCGTAACTATGGCTACACCTTC.